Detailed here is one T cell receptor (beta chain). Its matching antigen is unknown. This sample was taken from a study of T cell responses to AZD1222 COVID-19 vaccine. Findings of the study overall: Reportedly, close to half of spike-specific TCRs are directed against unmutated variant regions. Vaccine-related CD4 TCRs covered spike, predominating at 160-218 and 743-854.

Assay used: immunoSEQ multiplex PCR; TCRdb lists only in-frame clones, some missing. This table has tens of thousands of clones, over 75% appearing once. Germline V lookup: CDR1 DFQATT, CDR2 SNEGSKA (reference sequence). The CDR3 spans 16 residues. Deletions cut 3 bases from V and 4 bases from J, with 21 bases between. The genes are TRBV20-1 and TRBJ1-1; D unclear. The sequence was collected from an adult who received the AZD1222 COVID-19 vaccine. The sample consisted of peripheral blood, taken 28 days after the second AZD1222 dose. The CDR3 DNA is TGCAGTGCTAGTTCCTTGAACTTTGGGCCGGGCACTGAAGCTTTCTTT. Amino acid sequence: CSASSLNFGPGTEAFF.